This T cell receptor (beta chain) comes out of a study of T cell changes during pregnancy in multiple sclerosis. Only in-frame clones appear in the TCRdb table, and some are missing; sequencing was by immunoSEQ multiplex PCR. Here the sample spans approximately 66,000 clones, roughly 91% being singletons. Per the germline V gene, CDR1 is LNHNV and CDR2 is YYDKDF (reference sequence). The CDR3 totals 17 residues. As regards this clone: A junction boundary mismatches the germline segment, possibly from a read error.

The chain recombines TRBV15 with TRBJ2-3, with 11 bases that match TRBD2. The sequence came from a female donor with multiple sclerosis, enrolled in a pregnancy study. This material consisted of CD8+ T cells from peripheral blood mononuclear cells, taken before pregnancy. The CDR3 DNA is TGTGCCACCAGCGGAGAGACTAGCGGGGCCCTCACAGATACGCAGTATTTT. This translates into CATSGETSGALTDTQYF. Full variable domain (missing parts from reference TRBV15 and TRBJ2-3): DAMVIQNPRYQVTQFGKPVTLSCSQTLNHNVMYWYQQKSSQAPKLLFHYYDKDFNNEADTPDNFQSRRPNTSFCFLDIRSPGLGDTAMYLCATSGETSGALTDTQYFGPGTRLTVL.